This entry concerns a single T cell receptor beta chain. Its specificity is unknown. The multiple sclerosis controls were treatment-naive patients, and their relapsing-remitting disease was stable or active. Purification of the CD8+ and CD4+ T cells relied on negative isolation, and TEMRA cells underwent FACS enrichment. This record belongs to a study of CD8 T cells in Susac syndrome. Reverse transcription of about 0.45 to 1 ug RNA was carried out with random hexamers. Amplification of TCR beta CDR3 used immunoSEQ multiplex PCR across 54 Vbeta and 13 Jbeta. TCRdb ran MiXCR on the immunoSEQ multiplex PCR reads and lists one entry per CDR3 protein. This sample has approximately 210,000 distinct CDR3 sequences, with around 96% found just once. Study-level results: The study conceded that relatively few individuals underwent its TCR sequencing and HLA analysis.

The TCR comes from a human donor with multiple sclerosis. Sample: CD4+ T cells from PBMCs.

This chain's CDR3 is CASSAADRVNSPLHF. The CDR3, as DNA: TGTGCCAGCAGCGCCGCGGACAGGGTGAATTCACCCCTCCACTTT. The rearrangement joins TRBV9 to TRBJ1-6; 8 bases are shared with TRBD1. The CDR3 runs to 15 residues. After removal of 3 bases from V and 7 bases from J, the junction contained 6 bases not matched to a gene. CDR1 is SGDLS and CDR2 is YYNGEE in the germline V gene.